Listed below are T cell receptor beta chains from one sample, sequenced in a study of blood T cell repertoires in COVID-19. The assay was immunoSEQ multiplex PCR, and TCRdb's table has in-frame clones only and misses some. The data show 130,000 to 150,000 clones, around nine tenths seen once. The sample comprised peripheral blood. The receptors were gathered from a human donor in a cohort sampled during active COVID-19. Both conserved end residues are part of each CDR3. The D gene is left open where the match is weak. Rows may omit the clone size; those that give it use once, few, many or a size class.

- TRBV7-2 TRBD2 CASSLVAGGPWNEQFF
once TRBV6-2/TRBV6-3 TRBD2 CASSLGLAGGNEQFF
once TRBV19 TRBD1 CASSSGTGVPIVNF
- TRBV28 - CASLHDSNYGYTF
- TRBV30 - CAWSGVAFNEQFF
few TRBV10-2 - CASRPGTLNEQFF
- TRBV7-9 TRBD2 CASSLGDSGIQETQYF
- TRBV5-1 - CASSSRTELTEAFF
few TRBV4-1 TRBD1 CASSHPSGTGGYEQYF
few TRBV10-3 TRBD2 CATSRGAGGSYEQYF
- TRBV28 - CASSLFGDYEQYF
- TRBV15 - CATSRDQGRQYF
- TRBV7-3 - CASSLQDNEQFF
- TRBV9 TRBD1 CASSISPPGQGYTGELFF
- TRBV30 - CAWGEFGNQPQHF
- TRBV18 TRBD1 CASSPDRAGNTIYF
- TRBV9 - CASSVGGGLETQYF
- TRBV6-5 - CASGSGGTTGELFF
- TRBV7-3 TRBD1 CASSPTSRDRGDEQFF
- TRBV11-3 TRBD2 CASSPTSGGTDTQYF
once TRBV7-2 TRBD2 CASSSGLAGNYEQYF
- TRBV6-6 TRBD1 CASSYEGAGWQPQHF
- TRBV2 TRBD2 CASQQNGGAGETQYF
- TRBV30 - CAWSLLGGVGGELFF